The T cell receptor (beta chain) described here comes from a study of T cells in Graves' hyperthyroidism and ophthalmopathy. Study-wide findings and caveats: Separation of ophthalmopathy from stable hyperthyroidism was achieved by a 13 V-J model. The model anticipated ophthalmopathy a median approximately six months pre-onset.

Patients were excluded because of uncontrolled infection, other autoimmune disease, pregnancy or lactation. On the basis of clinical symptoms, serum thyroxine and TRAb, thyroid ultrasound and orbital computed tomography, diagnoses were made. Template material for amplifying TCR beta CDR3 regions consisted of RNA transcripts. A first-round RT-PCR of the TCR CDR3 used the HTBI primer set. TCRdb reprocessed the multiplex PCR reads via MiXCR and lists one record per CDR3 protein. This sample has 660,000 or so distinct CDR3 sequences; roughly 46% occur once, and the top ten carry about 7.7%. Only a few counts were recorded for this clonotype. Its target is unknown. Germline CDR1 SNHLY, CDR2 FYNNEI. The CDR3 extends over 13 amino acids. V lost 5 bases to trimming and J lost 7 bases, with 14 bases between them.

The TCR was taken from an adult man with Graves' disease, either hyperthyroidism or ophthalmopathy (not recorded which). Sequenced sample: peripheral blood or thyroid tissue (not recorded which). The chain carries TRBV2 and TRBJ1-2, with D unclear. The CDR3 loop is CASSYEGWGGYTF. The CDR3, as DNA: TGTGCCAGCAGTTACGAGGGATGGGGTGGCTACACCTTC.